This T cell receptor (beta chain) comes out of a study of T-cell reconstitution after alpha-beta-depleted transplantation in children. Construction of the TCRbeta library involved unique molecular identifiers. TCRdb reprocessed the PCR reads via MiXCR and lists one record per CDR3 protein. The table records around 240,000 distinct CDR3 sequences, around 7.5% of them present only once. This clonotype has at least ten counts. What it binds is unknown. The germline gives CDR1 LGHNA, CDR2 YSLEER. The CDR3 length is 16 residues. V lost 4 bases and J 3 bases, leaving 18 bases between the germline ends. General observations from the study: Newly made T cells mostly supplied T-cell counts and diversity one year after transplant.

The genes are TRBV4-3 and TRBJ1-2, with D possibly TRBD1 on 5 matching bases. The sample was PBMCs, mostly from graft donor cells, taken 180 days after TCRalphabeta/CD19-depleted stem cell transplant. The receptor was derived from a male patient younger than 18 who had a stem cell transplant for acute lymphoblastic leukemia, so the T cells may come from the graft donor. In nucleotides, the CDR3 is TGCGCCAGCAGCCGAGACGGCCGCGGGGCCGACTATGGCTACACCTTC. Translated: CASSRDGRGADYGYTF.